The 26 T cell receptor beta chains in this list originate from one sample, sequenced in a study of blood T cell repertoires in COVID-19. Clones were sequenced by immunoSEQ multiplex PCR, and TCRdb holds only the in-frame ones, with some missing. The sample shows roughly 250,000 clones, 80% to 90% of them seen only once. The sequenced sample consisted of PBMCs or T cells enriched from blood (not recorded which). These receptors originate from a woman aged 45-65 years who had recovered from COVID-19.

The chain joins TRBV18 to TRBJ1-5; tentative D call: TRBD1 (6 bases). CDR1 and CDR2 (germline): KGHSH, LQKENI. V lost 8 bases, J lost 8 bases, and 19 bases lay in between. This CDR3 has 14 amino acids. CDR3 DNA sequence: TGTGCCAGCGACAAACTCTACAGGGATAAGCCCCAGCATTTT. It is translated as CASDKLYRDKPQHF.

The table lists this clone with a few counts. V and J are TRBV28 and TRBJ2-7, with 7 bases identical to TRBD1. The germline CDR1 and CDR2 sequences are MDHEN and SYDVKM. CDR3 length: 15 residues. With 7 bases clipped from V and 0 bases from J, the junction kept 9 bases outside the gene matches. The CDR3 loop reads CASTPGWDSSYEQYF. In DNA form, the CDR3 reads TGTGCCAGCACCCCTGGGTGGGACAGCTCCTACGAGCAGTACTTC.

This chain joins TRBV5-4 and TRBJ2-1; D gene uncertain. Trimming cost V 2 bases and J 8 bases, with 5 bases left between them. The CDR3 has 11 amino acids. In germline, CDR1 is SGHNT, CDR2 YYREEE (reference sequence). This CDR3 is CASSFGYEQFF. The CDR3, as DNA: TGTGCCAGCAGCTTCGGGTATGAGCAGTTCTTC.

The V gene is TRBV5-1, the J gene TRBJ2-1; 8 positions agree with TRBD1. Germline assignment: CDR1 SGHRS and CDR2 YFSETQ. J lost 0 bases, V lost 5 bases, and 4 bases had no gene match. The length of the CDR3 is 15 residues. The CDR3 DNA sequence: TGCGCCAGCAGAAACACAGGGGGCTCCTACAATGAGCAGTTCTTC. This encodes CASRNTGGSYNEQFF.

V gene TRBV27 combines with J gene TRBJ1-5, with D possibly being TRBD1 (6 bases). V lost 4 bases, J lost 0 bases, and 10 bases lay in between. The V gene's germline CDR1 is MNHEY and CDR2 SMNVEV (reference sequence). The CDR3 has 15 residues. The CDR3 DNA reads TGTGCCAGCAGTTCCCCGACAGGTAGCAATCAGCCCCAGCATTTT. Its protein is CASSSPTGSNQPQHF.

This clone was picked up many times. J is TRBJ2-5 and V is TRBV13; D gene uncertain. CDR3 length: 15 amino acids. V was pared by 3 bases and J by 3 bases, with 14 bases between. Germline CDR1 PRHDT, CDR2 FYEKMQ (reference sequence). This CDR3 is CASSLTGVQKETQYF. The CDR3 nucleotides read TGTGCCAGCAGCTTGACGGGTGTCCAGAAAGAGACCCAGTACTTC. The full variable domain, its missing parts supplied by reference TRBV13 and TRBJ2-5, is AAGVIQSPRHLIKEKRETATLKCYPIPRHDTVYWYQQGPGQDPQFLISFYEKMQSDKGSIPDRFSAQQFSDYHSELNMSSLELGDSALYFCASSLTGVQKETQYFGPGTRLLVL.

This clone occurred a few times. J is TRBJ2-5 and V is TRBV5-1, with 7 bases aligning to TRBD2. The germline CDR1 and CDR2 sequences are SGHRS and YFSETQ. The CDR3 has 15 residues. The ends lost 0 bases at V and 2 bases at J; junction bases unmatched: 4. CDR3 protein: CASSLVGGRQETQYF. DNA for the CDR3: TGCGCCAGCAGCTTGGTCGGGGGGAGGCAAGAGACCCAGTACTTC.

The chain has TRBV19 and TRBJ1-1; D uncertain. This CDR3 has 16 residues. V gave up 3 bases and J gave up 1 base, with 15 bases separating them. The V gene's germline CDR1 is LNHDA and CDR2 SQIVND (reference sequence). CDR3 protein: CASSMYRVGKNTEAFF. The CDR3 region has the DNA TGTGCCAGTAGTATGTACCGGGTCGGCAAGAACACTGAAGCTTTCTTT.

This chain connects TRBV20-1 to TRBJ2-1; 8 bases fit TRBD2. The trim removed 6 bases at V and 9 bases at J, leaving 4 bases unmatched. Germline V gene data show CDR1 as DFQATT and CDR2 as SNEGSKA (reference sequence). CDR3 size: 11 residues. CDR3: CSASLAGEQFF. DNA for the CDR3: TGCAGTGCGTCTCTAGCGGGTGAGCAGTTCTTC.

This clone was recorded only once. V usage is TRBV14 and J usage is TRBJ2-7; TRBD1 agrees at 12 bases. V dropped 4 bases and J dropped 3; count of bases not matched to a gene: 4. The CDR3 contains 15 residues. Germline assignment: CDR1 SGHDN and CDR2 FVKESK. This CDR3 is CASSLRDRGLYEQYF. CDR3 DNA: TGTGCCAGCAGCCTCCGGGACAGGGGGCTCTACGAGCAGTACTTC. Drawing the rest from reference TRBV14 and TRBJ2-7, the complete variable domain is EAGVTQFPSHSVIEKGQTVTLRCDPISGHDNLYWYRRVMGKEIKFLLHFVKESKQDESGMPNNRFLAERTGGTYSTLKVQPAELEDSGVYFCASSLRDRGLYEQYFGPGTRLTVT.

This clone was observed a handful of times. Different DNA sequences within this sample yield the same CDR3. This chain uses TRBV18 with TRBJ1-5; 9 nucleotides match TRBD1. J gave up 6 bases and V 3 bases, and 3 bases lay outside the gene matches. Germline V CDR1 and CDR2: KGHSH, LQKENI. This CDR3 is 14 amino acids long. The CDR3 is CASSPGQGSQPQHF. The CDR3 nucleotides read TGTGCCAGCTCACCGGGACAGGGAAGTCAGCCCCAGCATTTT.

This clone showed up just once. The chain combines TRBV5-1 with TRBJ2-4, with D maybe TRBD2 (5 bases). The CDR3 spans 13 residues. Trimming cost V 5 bases and J 1 base, with 7 bases left between them. Germline CDR1 reads SGHRS; CDR2 reads YFSETQ. The CDR3, as DNA: TGCGCCAGCAGGGAGGCGGCCAAAAACATTCAGTACTTC. This translates into CASREAAKNIQYF.

With respect to this clone: Within the sample, other DNA sequences also encode this same CDR3. The V and J genes are TRBV3-1 (or the pseudogene TRBV3-2) and TRBJ1-1; no firm D call. CDR1 LGHDT and CDR2 YNNKEL come from the germline V gene (reference sequence). The CDR3 length is 13 residues. The V end was cut by 1 base, the J end by 5 bases, with 8 bases between. DNA for the CDR3: TGTGCCAGCAGCCAAGTAGGCGGAACTGAAGCTTTCTTT. This codes for CASSQVGGTEAFF.

The genes are TRBV27 and TRBJ2-2, with D maybe TRBD1 (6 bases). The CDR3 runs 15 residues. V lost 0 bases and J lost 5, with 10 bases in between. The germline CDR1 and CDR2 sequences are MNHEY and SMNVEV (reference sequence). The CDR3: CASSLSGGNTGELFF. The DNA for the CDR3 is TGTGCCAGCAGTTTATCAGGGGGTAATACCGGGGAGCTGTTTTTT.

The rearrangement joins TRBV10-3 to TRBJ1-3; D is possibly TRBD1 (6 bases). The CDR3 totals 15 residues. V gave up 11 bases and J gave up 2 bases, with 19 bases separating them. The germline V gene encodes CDR1 ENHRY and CDR2 SYGVKD. The CDR3 bases are TGTGCCTCCTGTGCACAGGGAAGGACTGGAAACACCATATATTTT. Translation gives CASCAQGRTGNTIYF.

This clone was detected ten times or more. This chain joins TRBV11-2 and TRBJ1-2; 9 bases line up with TRBD1. V shed 5 bases, J shed 3 bases, and the junction held 10 bases outside the gene matches. In germline, CDR1 is SGHAT, CDR2 FQNNGV. The CDR3 sequence is 16 residues long. DNA for the CDR3: TGTGCCAGCAGCCTTATCCCCGGGACAGGGTACTATGGCTACACCTTC. Amino acids: CASSLIPGTGYYGYTF.

The chain joins TRBV2 to TRBJ1-3, with a tentative D call TRBD1 (5 bases). Per germline, CDR1 SNHLY and CDR2 FYNNEI. Trimming removed 6 bases from V and 0 bases from J, with 12 bases in between. The length of the CDR3 is 15 residues. This chain's CDR3 is CASRETASSGNTIYF. The CDR3 coding sequence is TGTGCCAGCAGGGAGACAGCCAGCTCTGGAAACACCATATATTTT. The full variable domain, in which reference TRBV2 and TRBJ1-3 provide the parts outside the CDR3, is EPEVTQTPSHQVTQMGQEVILRCVPISNHLYFYWYRQILGQKVEFLVSFYNNEISEKSEIFDDQFSVERPDGSNFTLKIRSTKLEDSAMYFCASRETASSGNTIYFGEGSWLTVV.

The J gene is TRBJ2-7, the V gene TRBV5-1; D is unresolved. This CDR3 region has 13 residues. The V and J ends lost 1 base and 5 bases respectively, with 10 bases between them. Germline V gene sequence: CDR1 SGHRS, CDR2 YFSETQ. The CDR3 spells CASSLNPPDEQYF. CDR3 in DNA: TGCGCCAGCAGCTTGAACCCGCCGGACGAGCAGTACTTC.

The chain links TRBV13 to TRBJ2-7; D possibly corresponds to TRBD2 (6 bases). The length of the CDR3 is 18 residues. The V end was cut by 5 bases, the J end by 4 bases, with 27 bases between. Germline CDR1 reads PRHDT; CDR2 reads FYEKMQ (reference sequence). CDR3 in DNA: TGTGCCAGCAGCGTATTAGTCCGGCGGGGCAGTAACGATTACGAGCAGTACTTC. Its protein product is CASSVLVRRGSNDYEQYF.

This clone occurred once. The chain employs TRBV29-1 and TRBJ2-1; TRBD1 agrees at 8 bases. The CDR3 is made up of 13 amino acids. The V gene end was trimmed by 6 bases and the J gene end by 7 bases; junction bases not matched to a gene: 8. From germline, CDR1 is SQVTM and CDR2 ANQGSEA. The CDR3 loop is CSVTGTGYNEQFF. In DNA form, the CDR3 reads TGCAGCGTGACCGGGACAGGATATAATGAGCAGTTCTTC.

This rearrangement joins TRBV29-1 to TRBJ2-7; 11 bases match TRBD1. V dropped 1 base and J dropped 2; count of bases not matched to a gene: 1. Germline V CDR1 and CDR2: SQVTM, ANQGSEA. The CDR3 is made up of 14 amino acids. The CDR3 DNA is TGCAGCGTTGAAGGGGGACAGGGGGCCTACGAGCAGTACTTC. This codes for CSVEGGQGAYEQYF.

This chain joins TRBV2 and TRBJ1-2; no clear D gene. Germline CDR1 and CDR2: SNHLY and FYNNEI. The V and J ends lost 8 bases and 2 bases respectively, with 12 bases between them. The CDR3 is 13 residues long. The CDR3 region is CASYLAQNYGYTF. In DNA, the CDR3 is TGTGCCAGCTACTTAGCTCAGAACTATGGCTACACCTTC.

This clone occurred a few times. This rearrangement joins TRBV25-1 to TRBJ1-2, with D uncertain. The CDR3 covers 12 residues. Looked up from germline, CDR1 is MGHDK and CDR2 is SYGVNS. V was cut by 8 bases and J by 4 bases, with 11 bases left in between. The CDR3 coding sequence is TGTGCCAGCTCCGGAGGGCCCTATGGCTACACCTTC. The encoded protein is CASSGGPYGYTF.

This clone was observed once. The chain joins TRBV28 to TRBJ1-6, with a weak D call TRBD1 (6 bases). The CDR3 consists of 15 residues. Germline V gives CDR1 MDHEN, CDR2 SYDVKM. V was cut by 4 bases and J by 8 bases, with 15 bases left in between. DNA of the CDR3: TGTGCCAGCAGTTCCTACCGAGGGGGGGATTCACCCCTCCACTTT. It is translated as CASSSYRGGDSPLHF.

The J gene is TRBJ1-5, the V gene TRBV19, with 8 bases fitting TRBD1. CDR1 LNHDA and CDR2 SQIVND come from the germline V gene (reference sequence). The length of the CDR3 is 15 residues. J was trimmed by 4 bases and V by 4 bases; bases with no gene match: 6. CDR3 in amino acids: CASSTDRGGNQPQHF. Here the CDR3 DNA reads TGTGCCAGTAGTACTGACAGGGGTGGAAATCAGCCCCAGCATTTT.

A word on this clone: No DNA is shown, since the ends of the CDR3 on it are uncertain; the CDR3 is the one TCRdb lists. This chain's CDR3 is CASSTSGWGKSYNEQFF. The chain employs TRBV28 and TRBJ2-1; TRBD2, as called in the table, went unchecked against the DNA. The CDR3 is 17 amino acids in total, end residues counted. CDR1 and CDR2 from the germline V gene are MDHEN and SYDVKM.